This TCR beta chain was obtained from a study of OX40 agonist ivuxolimab in advanced cancers. The protocol was immunoSEQ multiplex PCR, while the TCRdb copy is restricted to in-frame clones and leaves out a portion. Among more than 45,000 clones listed, around nine tenths were seen once. V gave up 4 bases and J gave up 1 base, with 11 bases separating them. Germline lookup yields CDR1 SGHTS and CDR2 YDEGEE. This CDR3 has 14 amino acids. The receptor was derived from an adult with an advanced solid tumor such as melanoma, head and neck, liver or kidney cancer. This chain uses TRBV5-8 with TRBJ1-2; D might be TRBD1 (5 bases). This material consisted of CD4+ or CD8+ T cells sorted from blood, taken in a trial of the OX40 agonist ivuxolimab. Here the CDR3 reads CASSAGLGNYGYTF. CDR3 DNA: TGTGCCAGCAGCGCAGGGTTGGGTAACTATGGCTACACCTTC.